This is a list of T cell receptor beta chains from one sample in a study of blood T cell repertoires in COVID-19. The repertoire was sequenced with immunoSEQ multiplex PCR; TCRdb's copy has only in-frame clones and lacks some. Of around 110,000 clones in the sample, roughly 80% were seen once. Specimen: peripheral blood. These receptors were collected from a human donor in a cohort sampled during active COVID-19. Both conserved end residues are part of each CDR3. The D gene is left open where the match is weak. Size values are once, few and many counts, or a class for expanded clones, and some rows have none.

j_call v_call d_call clone_size cdr3_nt cdr3_aa
TRBJ2-5 TRBV29-1 TRBD2 - TGCAGCGGGTTTAGCGGGTGGGAGACCCAGTACTTC CSGFSGWETQYF
TRBJ1-1 TRBV6-7 - - TGTGCCAGCAGAGCCACCACTGAAGCTTTCTTT CASRATTEAFF
TRBJ2-1 TRBV6-2/TRBV6-3 TRBD2 - TGTGCCAGCAGTCTAGCGGGAGGCCGGGGGGATGAGCAGTTCTTC CASSLAGGRGDEQFF
TRBJ1-2 TRBV6-1 TRBD1 - TGTGCCAGCAGTGAACTTATCGGGACAGGGAAGTATGGCTACACCTTC CASSELIGTGKYGYTF
TRBJ2-4 TRBV5-1 - - TGCGCCAGCCGAAACGCAGGGGAAAAAAACATTCAGTACTTC CASRNAGEKNIQYF
TRBJ1-5 TRBV18 - - TGTGCCAGCTCACCTGACAGTAGCAATCAGCCCCAGCATTTT CASSPDSSNQPQHF
TRBJ2-2 TRBV24-1 TRBD1 once TGTGCCACCAGTGACCAATGGGACAGGGGGCTGTTTTTT CATSDQWDRGLFF
TRBJ2-1 TRBV6-2/TRBV6-3 TRBD2 - TGTGCCAGCAGTTACAGGGGACTAGCCGGGATTAGTTCCTACAATGAGCAGTTCTTC CASSYRGLAGISSYNEQFF
TRBJ2-2 TRBV2 TRBD2 - TGTGCCAGCAGTCCGACCGGACTAGGGCACGGGGAGCTGTTTTTT CASSPTGLGHGELFF
TRBJ2-1 TRBV19 - - TGTGCCATCTCCTTGGCCGGGGAGCAGTTCTTC CAISLAGEQFF
TRBJ2-1 TRBV20-1 - - TGCAGTGCTACAGTACTACCTGAGCAGTTCTTC CSATVLPEQFF
TRBJ2-1 TRBV7-3 TRBD2 - TGTGCCAGCAGCTTAACCGGCCACGGCGGGAGCTCCTACAATGAGCAGTTCTTC CASSLTGHGGSSYNEQFF
TRBJ2-1 TRBV24-1 TRBD2 - TGTGCCACCAGTGATTATGCTAGCGGCTCCTACAATGAGCAGTTCTTC CATSDYASGSYNEQFF
TRBJ2-1 TRBV2 - - TGTGCCAGCAGTGAGGAAAGAGGACTCCTCTCCTACAATGAGCAGTTCTTC CASSEERGLLSYNEQFF
TRBJ2-5 TRBV7-2 - - TGTGCCAGCAGCTTAGACCGGGGGGAGACCCAGTACTTC CASSLDRGETQYF